This T cell receptor (beta chain) was obtained from a study of blood T cell repertoires in COVID-19. Study background: The samples span acute and convalescent COVID-19 from the United States, Italy and Spain. PBMCs, B-cell-depleted T cells, or T cells were the source of the cDNA or gDNA that made up the material.

Germline loops: CDR1 SGHVS, CDR2 FNYEAQ. CDR3 size: 13 residues. V was trimmed by 3 bases and J by 8 bases, leaving 11 bases between them. Authors' processing steps: Researchers report that nucleated cell counts were estimated from reference gene primer amplification. The assay was immunoSEQ multiplex PCR, and TCRdb's table has in-frame clones only and misses some. The V and J calls and clone size come from that table; D and trimming were worked out from the DNA. The profile shows over 60,000 clones, over 85% of them singletons. The sample consisted of peripheral blood. The sequence was collected from a human donor in a cohort sampled during active COVID-19. The chain carries TRBV7-6 and TRBJ2-1; tentative D call: TRBD2 (5 bases). The CDR3 bases are TGTGCCAGCAGCTTGACTACCTGGGATGAGCAGTTCTTC. This encodes CASSLTTWDEQFF.